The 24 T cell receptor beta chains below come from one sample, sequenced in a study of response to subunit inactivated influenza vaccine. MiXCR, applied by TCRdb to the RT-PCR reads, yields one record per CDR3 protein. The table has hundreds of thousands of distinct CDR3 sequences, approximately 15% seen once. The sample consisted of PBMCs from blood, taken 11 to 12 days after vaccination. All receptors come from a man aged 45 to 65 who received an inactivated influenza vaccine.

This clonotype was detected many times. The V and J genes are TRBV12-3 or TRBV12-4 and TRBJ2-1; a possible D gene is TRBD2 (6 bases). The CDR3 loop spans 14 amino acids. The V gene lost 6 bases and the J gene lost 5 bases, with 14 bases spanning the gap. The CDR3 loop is CASSQLAGNNEQFF. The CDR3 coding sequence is TGTGCCAGCAGCCAACTAGCTGGTAACAATGAGCAGTTCTTC.

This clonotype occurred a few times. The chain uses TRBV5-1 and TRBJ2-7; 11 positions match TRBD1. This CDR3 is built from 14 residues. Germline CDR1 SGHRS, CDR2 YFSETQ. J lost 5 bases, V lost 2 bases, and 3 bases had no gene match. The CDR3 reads CASSFGQGAHEQYF. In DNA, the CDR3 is TGCGCCAGCAGCTTCGGACAGGGGGCCCACGAGCAGTACTTC.

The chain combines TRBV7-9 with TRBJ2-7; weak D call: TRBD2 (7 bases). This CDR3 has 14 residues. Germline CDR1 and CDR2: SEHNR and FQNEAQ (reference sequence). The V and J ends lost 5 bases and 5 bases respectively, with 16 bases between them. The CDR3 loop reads CASSLIQGGHEQYF. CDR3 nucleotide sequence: TGTGCCAGCAGCCTAATACAGGGAGGGCACGAGCAGTACTTC.

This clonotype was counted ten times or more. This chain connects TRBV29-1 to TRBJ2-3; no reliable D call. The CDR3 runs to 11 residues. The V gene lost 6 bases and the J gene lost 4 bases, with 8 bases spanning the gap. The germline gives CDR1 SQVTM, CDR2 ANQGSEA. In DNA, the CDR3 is TGCAGCGTCTCTGGGGCAGATACGCAGTATTTT. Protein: CSVSGADTQYF.

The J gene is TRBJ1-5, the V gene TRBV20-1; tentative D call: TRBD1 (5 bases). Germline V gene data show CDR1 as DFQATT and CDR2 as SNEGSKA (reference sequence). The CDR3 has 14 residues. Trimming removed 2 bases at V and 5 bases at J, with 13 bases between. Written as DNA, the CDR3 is TGCAGTGCTAGACCACAGGCGCCCTATCAGCCCCAGCATTTT. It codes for CSARPQAPYQPQHF.

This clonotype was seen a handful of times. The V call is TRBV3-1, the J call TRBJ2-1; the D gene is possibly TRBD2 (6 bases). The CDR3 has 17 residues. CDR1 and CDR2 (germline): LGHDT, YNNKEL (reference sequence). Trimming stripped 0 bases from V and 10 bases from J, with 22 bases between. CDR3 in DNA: TGTGCCAGCAGCCAAGAAAAACTCCCGGGGACGGGGGACGAGCAGTTCTTC. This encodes CASSQEKLPGTGDEQFF.

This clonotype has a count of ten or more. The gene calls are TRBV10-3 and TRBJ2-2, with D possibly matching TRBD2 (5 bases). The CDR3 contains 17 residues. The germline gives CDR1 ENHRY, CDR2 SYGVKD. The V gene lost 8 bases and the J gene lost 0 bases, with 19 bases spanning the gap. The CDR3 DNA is TGTGCCATCTCCCCAGGCATCGGGAACGCGAACACCGGGGAGCTGTTTTTT. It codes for CAISPGIGNANTGELFF.

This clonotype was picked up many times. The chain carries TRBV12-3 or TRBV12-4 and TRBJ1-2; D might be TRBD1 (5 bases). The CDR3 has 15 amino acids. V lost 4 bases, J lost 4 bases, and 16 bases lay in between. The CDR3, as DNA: TGTGCCAGCAGTTCTTCAGACAGACCGCCCTATGGCTACACCTTC. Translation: CASSSSDRPPYGYTF.

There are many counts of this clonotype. The CDR3 spells CASSYEGEGAFF. The CDR3 bases are TGCGCCAGCAGTTACGAAGGGGAGGGAGCTTTCTTT. The gene calls are TRBV5-1 and TRBJ1-1; TRBD1 is a possible D gene (5 bases). Per germline, CDR1 SGHRS and CDR2 YFSETQ. This CDR3 is 12 amino acids long. The germline V and J ends were trimmed by 5 bases and 10 bases, with 15 bases remaining between them.

CDR3 region: CASSLSVAGGAQYF. CDR3 bases: TGTGCCAGCAGTTTATCGGTGGCGGGGGGGGCCCAGTACTTC. J is TRBJ2-5 and V is TRBV27; 9 bases line up with TRBD2. Trimming removed 0 bases from V and 9 bases from J; junction bases left unmatched: 5. The germline V gene has CDR1 MNHEY and CDR2 SMNVEV (reference sequence). The CDR3 runs to 14 residues.

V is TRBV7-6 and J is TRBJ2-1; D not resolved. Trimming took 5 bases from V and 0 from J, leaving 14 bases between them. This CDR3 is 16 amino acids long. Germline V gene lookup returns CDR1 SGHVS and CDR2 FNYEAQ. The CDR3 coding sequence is TGTGCCAGCAGCCCGCCCCCTTGGCGCTCCTACAATGAGCAGTTCTTC. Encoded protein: CASSPPPWRSYNEQFF.

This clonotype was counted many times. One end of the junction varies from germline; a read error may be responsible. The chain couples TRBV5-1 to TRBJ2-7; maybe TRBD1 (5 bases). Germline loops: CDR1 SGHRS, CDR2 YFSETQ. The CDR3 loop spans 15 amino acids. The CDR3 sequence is CASSSLGQGSYEQYF. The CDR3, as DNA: TGTGCCAGCAGTTCACTCGGACAAGGGTCCTACGAGCAGTACTTC.

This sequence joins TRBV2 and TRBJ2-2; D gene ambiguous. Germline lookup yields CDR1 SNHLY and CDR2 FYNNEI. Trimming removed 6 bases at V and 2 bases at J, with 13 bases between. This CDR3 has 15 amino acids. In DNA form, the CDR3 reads TGTGCCAGCAGCCTAAACCAACTTAACACCGGGGAGCTGTTTTTT. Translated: CASSLNQLNTGELFF.

In DNA, the CDR3 is TGTGCCAGCAGCTTAGCGGGGAGACAGAGCACAGATACGCAGTATTTT. Residues: CASSLAGRQSTDTQYF. The chain carries TRBV7-2 and TRBJ2-3; D tentatively reads TRBD1 or TRBD2 (5 bases each). Per germline, CDR1 SGHTA and CDR2 FQGNSA. CDR3 length: 16 amino acids. V was pared by 0 bases and J by 0 bases, with 10 bases between.

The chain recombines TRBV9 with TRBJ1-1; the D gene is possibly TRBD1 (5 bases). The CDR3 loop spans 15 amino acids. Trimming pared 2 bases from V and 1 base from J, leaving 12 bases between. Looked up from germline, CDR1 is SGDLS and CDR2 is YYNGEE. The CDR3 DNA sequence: TGTGCCAGCAGCGTGCAGACAGCGCAGAACACTGAAGCTTTCTTT. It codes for CASSVQTAQNTEAFF.

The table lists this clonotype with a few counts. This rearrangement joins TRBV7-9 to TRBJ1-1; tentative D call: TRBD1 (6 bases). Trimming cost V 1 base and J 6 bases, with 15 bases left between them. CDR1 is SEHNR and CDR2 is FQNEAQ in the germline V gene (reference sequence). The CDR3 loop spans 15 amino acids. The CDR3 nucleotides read TGTGCCAGCAGCTTAGTCATGGGGGCAGGGGCTGAAGCTTTCTTT. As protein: CASSLVMGAGAEAFF.

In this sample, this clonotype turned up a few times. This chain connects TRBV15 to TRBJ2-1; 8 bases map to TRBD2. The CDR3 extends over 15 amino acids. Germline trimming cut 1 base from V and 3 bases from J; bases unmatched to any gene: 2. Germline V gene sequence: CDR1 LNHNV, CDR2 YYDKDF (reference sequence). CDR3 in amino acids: CATSRVREVYNEQFF. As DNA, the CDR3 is TGTGCCACCAGCAGAGTGCGGGAGGTCTACAATGAGCAGTTCTTC. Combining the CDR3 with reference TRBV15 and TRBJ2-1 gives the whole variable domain DAMVIQNPRYQVTQFGKPVTLSCSQTLNHNVMYWYQQKSSQAPKLLFHYYDKDFNNEADTPDNFQSRRPNTSFCFLDIRSPGLGDTAMYLCATSRVREVYNEQFFGPGTRLTVL.

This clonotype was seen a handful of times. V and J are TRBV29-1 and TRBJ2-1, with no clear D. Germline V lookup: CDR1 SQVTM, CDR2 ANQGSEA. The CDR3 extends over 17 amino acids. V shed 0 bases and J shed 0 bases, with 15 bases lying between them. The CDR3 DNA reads TGCAGCGTTGAAGATATCCGACGGACGAGCTCCTACAATGAGCAGTTCTTC. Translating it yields CSVEDIRRTSSYNEQFF.

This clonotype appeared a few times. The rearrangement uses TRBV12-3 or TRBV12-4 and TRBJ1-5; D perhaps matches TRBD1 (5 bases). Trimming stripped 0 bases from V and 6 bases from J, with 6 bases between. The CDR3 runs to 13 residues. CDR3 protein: CASSLAQGQPQHF. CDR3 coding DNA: TGTGCCAGCAGTTTAGCGCAGGGTCAGCCCCAGCATTTT.

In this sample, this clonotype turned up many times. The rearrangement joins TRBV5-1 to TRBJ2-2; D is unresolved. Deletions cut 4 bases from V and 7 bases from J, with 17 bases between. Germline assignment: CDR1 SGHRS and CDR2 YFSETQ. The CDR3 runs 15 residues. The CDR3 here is CASSLPSTSGGELFF. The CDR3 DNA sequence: TGCGCCAGCAGCCTCCCGTCGACCTCTGGCGGGGAGCTGTTTTTT.

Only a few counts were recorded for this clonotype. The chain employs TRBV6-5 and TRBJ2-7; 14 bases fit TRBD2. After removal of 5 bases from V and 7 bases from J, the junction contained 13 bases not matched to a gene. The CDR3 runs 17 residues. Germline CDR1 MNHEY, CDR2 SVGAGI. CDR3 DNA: TGTGCCAGCAGTCACACCCCAGGGACTAGCGGGAGTCGGGAGCAGTACTTC. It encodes CASSHTPGTSGSREQYF.

The DNA of the CDR3 is TGTGCCAGCAGTTACTCGGGGGGCCGATACAATGAGCAGTTCTTC. This translates into CASSYSGGRYNEQFF. This sequence joins TRBV6-2 or TRBV6-3 and TRBJ2-1, with D possibly being TRBD1 or TRBD2 (6 bases each). The CDR3 is 15 residues long. The germline V gene has CDR1 MNHEY and CDR2 SVGEGT. V was shortened by 0 bases and J by 4 bases, with 10 bases between the two germline ends.

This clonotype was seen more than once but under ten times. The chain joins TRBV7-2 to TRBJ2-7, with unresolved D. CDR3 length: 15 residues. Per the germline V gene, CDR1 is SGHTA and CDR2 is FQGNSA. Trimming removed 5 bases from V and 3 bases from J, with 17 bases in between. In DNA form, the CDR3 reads TGTGCCAGCAGCGCAATCGTAGGGTCAATCTACGAGCAGTACTTC. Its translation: CASSAIVGSIYEQYF.

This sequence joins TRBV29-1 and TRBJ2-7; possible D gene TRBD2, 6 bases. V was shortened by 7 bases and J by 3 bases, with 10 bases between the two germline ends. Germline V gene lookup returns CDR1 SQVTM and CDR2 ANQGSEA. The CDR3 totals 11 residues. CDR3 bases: TGCAGCGGGGGGGACGGCTACGAGCAGTACTTC. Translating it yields CSGGDGYEQYF.